The 30 T cell receptor beta chains given below trace back to one sample, sequenced in a study of shared clonotypes between healthy human individuals. Clones were read by immunoSEQ multiplex PCR, and TCRdb kept only the in-frame ones, dropping some. The repertoire holds about 580,000 clones, roughly 98% seen once, with 0.3% in the top ten. The naive CD8 population came from CD45RO-negative cells selected for CCR7, without terminally differentiated effector memory CD45RA+ cells. Material for sequencing was naive CD8+ T cells sorted from blood. These receptors were taken from a man under 40 in good health.

The V call is TRBV19, the J call TRBJ2-7; 8 bases line up with TRBD1. V shed 5 bases and J 4 bases; nucleotides not matched to a gene: 10. Germline CDR1 reads LNHDA; CDR2 reads SQIVND (reference sequence). This CDR3 is 15 amino acids long. The CDR3 sequence: CASSATGGLGYEQYF. The CDR3 DNA sequence: TGTGCCAGTAGTGCCACAGGGGGGCTTGGGTACGAGCAGTACTTC.

The V gene is TRBV11-2, the J gene TRBJ2-3, with D tentatively TRBD2 (5 bases). The germline V gene encodes CDR1 SGHAT and CDR2 FQNNGV. The CDR3 has 17 amino acids. V lost 0 bases to trimming and J lost 3 bases, with 16 bases between them. CDR3 amino acids: CASSLDEEATFTDTQYF. CDR3 in DNA: TGTGCCAGCAGCTTAGATGAGGAGGCTACCTTTACAGATACGCAGTATTTT. The full variable domain, completed using reference TRBV11-2 and TRBJ2-3, is EAGVAQSPRYKIIEKRQSVAFWCNPISGHATLYWYQQILGQGPKLLIQFQNNGVVDDSQLPKDRFSAERLKGVDSTLKIQPAKLEDSAVYLCASSLDEEATFTDTQYFGPGTRLTVL.

CDR3 nucleotides: TGTGCCAGCAGCATCTCCAGCGGGAGGGCCCACAATGAGCAGTTCTTC. It translates to CASSISSGRAHNEQFF. The chain has TRBV28 and TRBJ2-1; 10 bases align to TRBD2. V lost 6 bases to trimming and J lost 5 bases; unmatched junction nucleotides: 10. This CDR3 spans 16 amino acids. CDR1 MDHEN and CDR2 SYDVKM come from the germline V gene.

The chain employs TRBV28 and TRBJ2-2; 7 nucleotides line up with TRBD1. V lost 4 bases to trimming and J lost 6 bases; unmatched junction nucleotides: 2. The germline V gene has CDR1 MDHEN and CDR2 SYDVKM. This CDR3 is 13 amino acids long. CDR3 sequence: CASSSTGAGELFF. The CDR3, as DNA: TGTGCCAGCAGTTCCACAGGGGCCGGGGAGCTGTTTTTT.

The chain combines TRBV29-1 with TRBJ2-1; 10 bases line up with TRBD2. From germline, CDR1 is SQVTM and CDR2 ANQGSEA. The CDR3 contains 16 residues. Trimming cost V 4 bases and J 3 bases; bases outside gene matches: 9. The CDR3 DNA reads TGCAGCGTTGTTAGGACTAGCGGATCGGGCTACAATGAGCAGTTCTTC. Protein product: CSVVRTSGSGYNEQFF.

The chain combines TRBV5-4 with TRBJ2-5; 11 nucleotides agree with TRBD2. This CDR3 is 13 amino acids long. Germline V gene lookup returns CDR1 SGHNT and CDR2 YYREEE (reference sequence). With V trimmed by 4 bases and J by 11 bases, 7 bases remained unmatched. Written as DNA, the CDR3 is TGTGCCAGCAGCCTCGGACTAGCGGGCCCGCAGTACTTC. Translation: CASSLGLAGPQYF.

This chain uses TRBV18 with TRBJ2-7; the D is unclear. The CDR3 runs 13 residues. Germline loops: CDR1 KGHSH, CDR2 LQKENI. V dropped 0 bases and J dropped 6 bases, with 9 bases sitting between them. CDR3 DNA sequence: TGTGCCAGCTCACCACCTGCATGGGGCGAGCAGTACTTC. Protein: CASSPPAWGEQYF. Full variable domain (rest looked up from reference TRBV18 and TRBJ2-7): NAGVMQNPRHLVRRRGQEARLRCSPMKGHSHVYWYRQLPEEGLKFMVYLQKENIIDESGMPKERFSAEFPKEGPSILRIQQVVRGDSAAYFCASSPPAWGEQYFGPGTRLTVT.

The rearrangement links TRBV2 to TRBJ2-7; TRBD2 matches 7 bases. The length of the CDR3 is 15 residues. Germline loops: CDR1 SNHLY, CDR2 FYNNEI. The ends lost 7 bases at V and 1 base at J; junction bases unmatched: 10. For the CDR3, the DNA is TGTGCCAGCAACCCCTTTTCCGGGAGGTCCTACGAGCAGTACTTC. As protein: CASNPFSGRSYEQYF.

The chain's CDR3 is CASSLARDSKYEQYF. The CDR3 DNA is TGTGCCAGCAGCTTAGCCCGGGACAGCAAGTACGAGCAGTACTTC. The rearrangement joins TRBV7-6 to TRBJ2-7; TRBD1 matches 7 bases. Looked up from germline, CDR1 is SGHVS and CDR2 is FNYEAQ. The length of the CDR3 is 15 residues. V gave up 0 bases and J gave up 4 bases; unmatched junction bases: 6.

This clone was counted only a few times. Other DNA sequences in the same sample also yield this CDR3. The rearrangement joins TRBV7-2 to TRBJ2-7; D is possibly TRBD1 or TRBD2 (5 bases each). CDR1 and CDR2 (germline): SGHTA, FQGNSA. The CDR3 contains 13 residues. V was pared by 5 bases and J by 7 bases, with 15 bases between. CDR3 sequence reads: CASSLGPLYEQYF. CDR3 nucleotides: TGTGCCAGCAGCCTGGGACCCCTCTATGAGCAGTACTTC.

The CDR3 DNA is TGTGCCAGCAGCTTGGGGGCGGGGTCAGGGTTCTTC. It encodes CASSLGAGSGFF. This rearrangement joins TRBV5-6 to TRBJ2-1; D might be TRBD2 (6 bases). The CDR3 totals 12 residues. Trimming cost V 0 bases and J 15 bases, with 13 bases left between them. The germline gives CDR1 SGHDT, CDR2 YYEEEE.

This chain links TRBV4-1 with TRBJ1-2; perhaps TRBD1 as D (5 bases). The CDR3 is 16 amino acids. Germline lookup yields CDR1 MGHRA and CDR2 YSYEKL. With 4 bases removed from V and 0 bases from J, the gap between germline ends came to 15 bases. CDR3 coding DNA: TGCGCCAGCAGCCGGTATATGACAGCAGCTAACTATGGCTACACCTTC. Its protein product is CASSRYMTAANYGYTF.

The chain uses TRBV5-4 and TRBJ2-7; TRBD2 agrees at 9 bases. The CDR3 length is 14 residues. The germline V gene has CDR1 SGHNT and CDR2 YYREEE (reference sequence). The V gene end was trimmed by 2 bases and the J gene end by 7 bases; junction bases not matched to a gene: 7. CDR3 protein: CASSFASGASEQYF. DNA of the CDR3: TGTGCCAGCAGCTTTGCTAGCGGGGCTTCGGAGCAGTACTTC.

A single count supports this clone. The chain is built from TRBV29-1 and TRBJ2-7, with D uncertain. CDR1 is SQVTM and CDR2 is ANQGSEA in the germline V gene. The V and J ends lost 4 bases and 0 bases respectively, with 13 bases between them. This CDR3 region has 14 residues. The CDR3 loop is CSVVHRTDSYEQYF. The CDR3 DNA reads as TGCAGCGTTGTCCATCGGACCGACTCCTACGAGCAGTACTTC.

The V and J genes are TRBV7-9 and TRBJ2-2; the match to TRBD2 covers 10 bases. The CDR3 totals 15 residues. Per germline, CDR1 SEHNR and CDR2 FQNEAQ (reference sequence). Trimming cost V 5 bases and J 5 bases; bases outside gene matches: 5. CDR3 DNA: TGTGCCAGCAGCCCAAGACTAGCGGGTACCGGGGAGCTGTTTTTT. Its translation is CASSPRLAGTGELFF.

This chain joins TRBV4-3 and TRBJ2-1, with 8 bases that match TRBD2. The CDR3 covers 16 residues. The V segment lost 4 bases and the J segment 4 bases; nucleotides outside the gene matches: 9. Germline V gene sequence: CDR1 LGHNA, CDR2 YSLEER. The CDR3 region is CASSLGREREYNEQFF. DNA for the CDR3: TGCGCCAGCAGCCTCGGGAGGGAGCGGGAGTACAATGAGCAGTTCTTC.

This chain uses TRBV2 with TRBJ2-7; maybe TRBD2 (6 bases). V lost 7 bases and J lost 2, with 15 bases in between. Looked up from germline, CDR1 is SNHLY and CDR2 is FYNNEI. The CDR3 length is 14 residues. CDR3 nucleotide sequence: TGTGCCAGCATCCACCGGGAGTTTCCCTACGAGCAGTACTTC. Amino acid sequence: CASIHREFPYEQYF.

This chain joins TRBV7-6 and TRBJ1-4; 9 positions match TRBD1. The CDR3 runs 16 residues. The junction had 8 bases not matched to a gene; V was cut back by 1 base and J by 8 bases. CDR1 is SGHVS and CDR2 is FNYEAQ in the germline V gene. This chain's CDR3 is CASSLEGTGLFEKLFF. The DNA of the CDR3 is TGTGCCAGCAGCTTAGAGGGGACAGGGTTGTTCGAAAAACTGTTTTTT.

This chain uses TRBV27 with TRBJ2-3; TRBD1 agrees at 9 bases. With V trimmed by 6 bases and J by 4 bases, 8 bases remained unmatched. Germline values: CDR1 MNHEY, CDR2 SMNVEV (reference sequence). The CDR3 contains 15 residues. The CDR3, as DNA: TGTGCCAGCAGATGGGAGACAGGGGGACCAGATACGCAGTATTTT. Translated, it gives CASRWETGGPDTQYF.

The V call is TRBV5-1, the J call TRBJ1-1; D possibly corresponds to TRBD1 (5 bases). This CDR3 contains 13 residues. Germline V gives CDR1 SGHRS, CDR2 YFSETQ. V lost 1 base and J lost 5, with 9 bases in between. The CDR3 DNA sequence: TGCGCCAGCAGCTTGACCAGGGTGACTGAAGCTTTCTTT. Protein sequence: CASSLTRVTEAFF.

The genes are TRBV14 and TRBJ2-5, with D perhaps TRBD1 (6 bases). Between the trimmed V and J ends, which lost 4 bases and 1 base, there was a span of 10 bases. CDR1 is SGHDN, CDR2 FVKESK, per germline. This CDR3 spans 14 amino acids. The CDR3 here is CASSPMDSQETQYF. The CDR3 DNA is TGTGCCAGCAGCCCCATGGACAGCCAAGAGACCCAGTACTTC.

The rearrangement links TRBV27 to TRBJ2-1; tentative D call: TRBD2 (5 bases). The germline gives CDR1 MNHEY, CDR2 SMNVEV (reference sequence). The V gene lost 5 bases and the J gene lost 7 bases, with 24 bases spanning the gap. This CDR3 is 17 amino acids long. CDR3 DNA sequence: TGTGCCAGCAGTACAACGACGGCGGGCTCACTAGTTAATGAGCAGTTCTTC. It translates to CASSTTTAGSLVNEQFF.

V usage is TRBV11-2 and J usage is TRBJ2-7, with TRBD2 matching over 14 bases. The CDR3 extends over 16 amino acids. Per the germline V gene, CDR1 is SGHAT and CDR2 is FQNNGV. With V trimmed by 4 bases and J by 5 bases, 7 bases remained unmatched. CDR3 sequence (DNA): TGTGCCAGCAGCTCAGAGGGACTAGCGGGAGCCCACGAGCAGTACTTC. Translation gives CASSSEGLAGAHEQYF.

The V gene is TRBV27, the J gene TRBJ1-5; D is uncertain. The CDR3 is 14 amino acids. Between the trimmed V and J ends, which lost 4 bases and 2 bases, there was a span of 9 bases. Germline CDR1 reads MNHEY; CDR2 reads SMNVEV (reference sequence). CDR3 nucleotide sequence: TGTGCCAGCAGTTCCCTAGCGGGCAATCAGCCCCAGCATTTT. Encoded protein: CASSSLAGNQPQHF.

Here the CDR3 reads CASSLWTVELFF. DNA of the CDR3: TGTGCCAGCAGCCTCTGGACAGTGGAACTGTTTTTT. The chain links TRBV7-9 to TRBJ2-2; the D gene is possibly TRBD1 (6 bases). Germline values: CDR1 SEHNR, CDR2 FQNEAQ (reference sequence). This CDR3 region has 12 residues. Between the trimmed V and J ends, which lost 5 bases and 14 bases, there was a span of 15 bases.

The rearrangement links TRBV7-2 to TRBJ1-2; weak D call: TRBD1 (6 bases). The CDR3 length is 13 residues. CDR1 is SGHTA and CDR2 is FQGNSA in the germline V gene. V was pared by 1 base and J by 4 bases, with 7 bases between. This CDR3 reads CASSLGDIYGYTF. CDR3 nucleotides: TGTGCCAGCAGCTTAGGGGACATCTATGGCTACACCTTC.

The chain uses TRBV4-3 and TRBJ2-2; 11 positions match TRBD2. The length of the CDR3 is 15 residues. V lost 4 bases to trimming and J lost 7 bases; unmatched junction nucleotides: 5. Germline V gene lookup returns CDR1 LGHNA and CDR2 YSLEER. Written as DNA, the CDR3 is TGCGCCAGCAGCCTGGGACTAGCGGCAGGCGGGGAGCTGTTTTTT. Protein product: CASSLGLAAGGELFF.

The chain uses TRBV10-3 and TRBJ1-1; 9 nucleotides line up with TRBD1. Trimming at V came to 10 bases and at J to 0 bases, leaving 6 bases not matched to a gene. The CDR3 totals 14 residues. Germline values: CDR1 ENHRY, CDR2 SYGVKD. CDR3 protein: CATQDRGLNTEAFF. CDR3 coding DNA: TGTGCCACCCAGGACAGGGGATTGAACACTGAAGCTTTCTTT.

The sample holds one count of this clone. V and J are TRBV7-9 and TRBJ2-7; the D gene is possibly TRBD2 (6 bases). The germline V and J ends were trimmed by 4 bases and 2 bases, with 12 bases remaining between them. The length of the CDR3 is 14 residues. CDR1 is SEHNR and CDR2 is FQNEAQ in the germline V gene (reference sequence). The CDR3 is CASSYAGQTYEQYF. The CDR3 coding sequence is TGTGCCAGCAGCTATGCGGGGCAGACCTACGAGCAGTACTTC.

The gene calls are TRBV11-2 and TRBJ2-1; D gene unclear. V lost 5 bases, J lost 2 bases, and 19 bases lay in between. The germline V gene has CDR1 SGHAT and CDR2 FQNNGV. This CDR3 region has 17 residues. CDR3 bases: TGTGCCAGCAGCCCCATAGTCCCAGGAGCAACCTACAATGAGCAGTTCTTC. Translating it yields CASSPIVPGATYNEQFF.